This entry concerns a single T cell receptor (beta chain). What this receptor recognizes is not known. No quality values exist for individual bases; no much larger clone is one base distant. V sheds 4 bases and J sheds 0 bases, leaving 14 bases between their ends. The CDR3 numbers 16 residues from cysteine through phenylalanine. CDR3 DNA is the only sequence kept; it has 48 bases, read in frame from the first base. Via the germline V gene, CDR1 is SGHRS and CDR2 YFSETQ. TCRbeta CDR3 regions were amplified from genomic DNA using the immunoSEQ Assay, a bias-controlled multiplex PCR. In the source study's methods: Within the assay, amplification of reference gene primers was used to estimate how many nucleated cells each sample contained. To quantify the absolute abundance of each unique TCRbeta CDR3 rearrangement, sequence reads were collapsed and filtered. For each sample, productive Simpson clonality was calculated as the square root of Simpson's diversity index over productive rearrangements. What TCRdb holds here is the immuneACCESS table cut down to in-frame rearrangements. Part of the clones is not present; checked against another copy, under half of the missing clones reflect an unresolved V gene, and the others are unexplained. D and trimming were read from the DNA, whereas the V and J calls and clone size are those reported in that table. The sample yields some 120,000 clones; about nine tenths were counted once. Of the sample, 1.8% falls within the top ten clones.

The data originate from a study of blood T cell repertoires in COVID-19 (dated by TCRdb to 2018 to 2020). Background for the entire study: Samples covering the acute and convalescent phases of COVID-19 were provided by collaborators in the United States, Italy and Spain. The prospective study material was composed of cDNA or gDNA derived from T cells, B-cell-depleted T cells, or PBMCs. Deeply sampled blood TCRbeta repertoires from subjects exposed to, actively infected with, or recovered from COVID-19 were included in the dataset. A freely available public database, intended as a resource for researchers studying the immune response to SARS-CoV-2, is where the repertoires were released. Samples came from the ongoing ImmuneRACE study (first 160 participants) plus 1,254 subjects from 6 global collaborators. A de-identified subject ID, COVID-19 status, age in years and sex were almost always included in the sample metadata. HLA class I and class II types, where available, came from metadata supplied by the sample provider rather than from assay-based typing. Beyond this particular receptor, the publication reports: Clinical and demographic metadata were provided uncurated, with the amount varying by source and participant.

Whole blood was collected in K2EDTA tubes by collaborating institutions according to the institutions' own protocols. For TCRbeta analysis, collaborators shipped samples in one of three forms: frozen whole blood, isolated PBMCs, or DNA extracted from either of those sample types. The chain is assembled from TRBV5-1 and TRBJ1-3, with TRBD1 as a weak D call on 6 bases. Sequenced sample: peripheral blood. The TCR originated in a human donor with active COVID-19. The donor label of this sample is uncertain. The nucleotide sequence reads as follows: TGCGCCAGCAGCCGGACCCCAGGGGACTCTGGAAACACCATATATTTT. Its product reads: CASSRTPGDSGNTIYF.